Below, 20 T cell receptor beta chains from the same sample are listed, as sequenced in a study of molecular identifiers for immune sequencing clone quantification. MiXCR was run by TCRdb on the PCR reads, yielding one entry per CDR3 protein. This table has some 320,000 distinct CDR3 sequences, roughly a quarter appearing once. Material: naive CD8+ T cells from blood, with Jurkat cell RNA spiked in. The subset: FACS-sorted CD8+CD4-CCR7+CD45RA+ naive T cells. Source of these receptors: a human donor in good health. Some libraries in this study had Jurkat cell RNA spiked in.

The V call is TRBV4-1, the J call TRBJ2-2; D tentatively fits TRBD1 or TRBD2 (5 bases each). V was cut by 4 bases and J by 3 bases, with 12 bases left in between. Germline CDR1 MGHRA, CDR2 YSYEKL. The CDR3 loop spans 15 amino acids. For the CDR3, the DNA is TGCGCCAGCAGCCCCCCCGGGACCTACACCGGGGAGCTGTTTTTT. Amino acids: CASSPPGTYTGELFF.

This clonotype was counted between two and nine times. V is TRBV28 and J is TRBJ1-5; D is ambiguous. The CDR3 loop spans 13 amino acids. Germline CDR1 reads MDHEN; CDR2 reads SYDVKM. Trimming took off 6 bases at V and 7 bases at J, with 13 bases between the two ends. The CDR3: CASSPYESQPQHF. The CDR3 coding sequence is TGTGCCAGCAGCCCCTACGAGAGCCAGCCCCAGCATTTT.

V gene TRBV4-1 combines with J gene TRBJ1-1; no clear D gene. V was shortened by 8 bases and J by 7 bases, with 17 bases between the two germline ends. Germline CDR1 is MGHRA and CDR2 is YSYEKL. The CDR3 length is 13 residues. The CDR3 is CASRPVSPDEAFF. CDR3 coding DNA: TGCGCCAGCCGCCCAGTTAGCCCGGATGAAGCTTTCTTT.

This clonotype showed up many times. The chain employs TRBV7-9 and TRBJ1-2; 10 bases map to TRBD1. V lost 8 bases and J lost 3; bases outside the gene matches: 3. Per germline, CDR1 SEHNR and CDR2 FQNEAQ (reference sequence). The CDR3 has 13 amino acids. CDR3 sequence reads: CASSGTGDYGYTF. In DNA, the CDR3 is TGTGCCAGCTCTGGGACAGGGGACTATGGCTACACCTTC. Based on the CDR3 plus reference TRBV7-9 and TRBJ1-2, the full variable domain is DTGVSQNPRHKITKRGQNVTFRCDPISEHNRLYWYRQTLGQGPEFLTYFQNEAQLEKSRLLSDRFSAERPKGSFSTLEIQRTEQGDSAMYLCASSGTGDYGYTFGSGTRLTVV.

This chain links TRBV30 with TRBJ2-7; no clear D gene. Germline V CDR1 and CDR2: GTSNPN, SVGIG (reference sequence). The CDR3 covers 14 residues. V lost 0 bases and J 3 bases, leaving 12 bases between the germline ends. CDR3 protein: CAWSVWGGLYEQYF. The CDR3 DNA reads TGTGCCTGGAGTGTTTGGGGTGGGCTCTACGAGCAGTACTTC.

As regards this clonotype: Without the conserved terminal phenylalanine or tryptophan, this CDR3 likely stems from a read error. This rearrangement joins TRBV29-1 to TRBJ2-7; 12 bases line up with TRBD2. This CDR3 region has 12 residues. CDR1 is SQVTM, CDR2 ANQGSEA, per germline. CDR3 in amino acids: CSGLAGTGEQYC. The CDR3 coding sequence is TGTAGCGGACTAGCGGGAACTGGGGAGCAGTACTGC.

Note on this clonotype: This may be a read error, as it is one base from a much larger clone. The chain couples TRBV12-3 or TRBV12-4 to TRBJ1-1; D call uncertain. The CDR3 covers 12 residues. The CDR3, as DNA: TGTGCCAGCAGTTATTCCACGAGTGAAACTTTCTTT. Translated: CASSYSTSETFF.

This clonotype was counted ten times or more. The chain couples TRBV12-3 or TRBV12-4 to TRBJ2-7; 7 nucleotides agree with TRBD1. V shed 5 bases, J shed 0 bases, and the junction held 7 bases outside the gene matches. CDR3 size: 15 residues. The CDR3: CASSPGQSPSYEQYF. The CDR3 DNA follows: TGTGCCAGCAGTCCGGGACAGAGCCCCTCCTACGAGCAGTACTTC.

V gene TRBV20-1 combines with J gene TRBJ2-7; 9 nucleotides agree with TRBD1. The CDR3 is 14 amino acids. V was clipped by 1 base and J by 3 bases; unmatched bases: 4. CDR1 and CDR2 (germline): DFQATT, SNEGSKA (reference sequence). CDR3 in amino acids: CSARGRTGDYEQYF. CDR3 DNA sequence: TGCAGTGCTAGAGGTCGGACAGGGGACTACGAGCAGTACTTC.

The chain carries TRBV9 and TRBJ2-1, with 11 positions matching TRBD2. V was pared by 2 bases and J by 8 bases, with 9 bases of the junction left unmatched. Germline V lookup: CDR1 SGDLS, CDR2 YYNGEE. The length of the CDR3 is 16 residues. The CDR3 coding sequence is TGTGCCAGCAGCGTTGGACTAGCGGGTTTTATAGATGAGCAGTTCTTC. Translating gives CASSVGLAGFIDEQFF.

The rearrangement joins TRBV3-1 to TRBJ1-1, with TRBD1 identical over 7 bases. Losses at the gene ends were 0 bases for V and 4 bases for J; bases not matched to a gene: 5. Germline lookup yields CDR1 LGHDT and CDR2 YNNKEL (reference sequence). The CDR3 extends over 15 amino acids. This CDR3 is CASSQDRAGGTEAFF. The CDR3 DNA reads as TGTGCCAGCAGCCAAGATCGAGCAGGGGGCACTGAAGCTTTCTTT.

This clonotype was seen once. A much larger clone is a single base away; this may be a read error. The CDR3 ends on some other residue instead of the conserved phenylalanine or tryptophan, so this is likely a read error. The chain uses TRBV10-2 and TRBJ2-7, with D possibly matching TRBD2 (5 bases). In germline, CDR1 is WSHSY, CDR2 SAAADI. Trimming took 1 base from V and 2 from J, leaving 9 bases between them. The CDR3 sequence is 14 residues long. CDR3 amino acids: CASSEYGMAYEQYL. The CDR3, as DNA: TGCGCCAGCAGTGAGTACGGGATGGCCTACGAGCAGTACCTC.

In the case of this clonotype: One junction end disagrees with the germline gene, perhaps due to a read error. The chain joins TRBV27 to TRBJ1-5; no clear D gene. CDR1 is MNHEY and CDR2 is SMNVEV in the germline V gene (reference sequence). The CDR3 has 13 residues. The CDR3 nucleotides read TGTGCCACCGCGGAGAGTGGCAATCCGCCCCAGCATTTT. The encoded protein is CATAESGNPPQHF.

The genes are TRBV5-6 and TRBJ2-6, with TRBD1 as a possible D gene (5 bases). CDR3 length: 14 amino acids. Germline CDR1 SGHDT, CDR2 YYEEEE. V lost 4 bases, J lost 3 bases, and 8 bases lay in between. CDR3 in amino acids: CASSGRVGANVLTF. The DNA of the CDR3 is TGTGCCAGCAGCGGCAGGGTTGGGGCCAACGTCCTGACTTTC.

This clonotype came up many times. The chain links TRBV9 to TRBJ1-1; a possible D gene is TRBD1 (5 bases). Germline assignment: CDR1 SGDLS and CDR2 YYNGEE. The ends were cut back, 2 bases at V and 8 bases at J, with 13 bases in the middle. The CDR3 loop spans 13 amino acids. CDR3 bases: TGTGCCAGCAGCGTGGGAGGCGGGGCCGAAGCTTTCTTT. Translating gives CASSVGGGAEAFF. The full variable domain, its missing parts supplied by reference TRBV9 and TRBJ1-1, is DSGVTQTPKHLITATGQRVTLRCSPRSGDLSVYWYQQSLDQGLQFLIQYYNGEERAKGNILERFSAQQFPDLHSELNLSSLELGDSALYFCASSVGGGAEAFFGQGTRLTVV.

This clonotype was counted between two and nine times. This chain joins TRBV6-5 and TRBJ1-2, with a possible D match to TRBD1 (6 bases). With 7 bases removed from V and 4 bases from J, the gap between germline ends came to 13 bases. There are 13 residues in the CDR3. Germline loops: CDR1 MNHEY, CDR2 SVGAGI. The CDR3 DNA sequence: TGTGCCAGCACGTCGACAGGCTCCTATGGCTACACCTTC. This sequence encodes CASTSTGSYGYTF.

About this clonotype: This may be a read error: a much more frequent sequence differs by one nucleotide. The CDR3 coding sequence is TGTGCCAGCAGCCCGACAGGGTGGCCTGAAGCTTTCTTT. Translating it yields CASSPTGWPEAFF. V gene TRBV14 combines with J gene TRBJ1-1, with 7 bases matching TRBD1. After removal of 4 bases from V and 6 bases from J, the junction contained 5 bases not matched to a gene. In germline, CDR1 is SGHDN, CDR2 FVKESK. CDR3 length equals 13 residues.

Points on this clonotype: A much larger clone sits a single nucleotide away, making a read error possible. The chain links TRBV6-6 to TRBJ2-1, with D hard to call. The germline V gene encodes CDR1 MNHNY and CDR2 SVGAGI (reference sequence). The length of the CDR3 is 11 residues. The CDR3 DNA reads as TGTGCCAGCAGAGAGTACAATGAGCAGTCCTTC. Translated: CASREYNEQSF.

In this sample, this clonotype turned up many times. The chain uses TRBV28 and TRBJ2-7; perhaps D is TRBD1 or TRBD2 (5 bases each). Between the trimmed V and J ends, which lost 3 bases and 3 bases, there was a span of 15 bases. The germline V gene has CDR1 MDHEN and CDR2 SYDVKM. This CDR3 comprises 15 residues. The DNA of the CDR3 is TGTGCCAGCAGTTTCCGGGACCTAATCAACTACGAGCAGTACTTC. It codes for CASSFRDLINYEQYF. The whole variable domain, remainder taken from reference TRBV28 and TRBJ2-7, is DVKVTQSSRYLVKRTGEKVFLECVQDMDHENMFWYRQDPGLGLRLIYFSYDVKMKEKGDIPEGYSVSREKKERFSLILESASTNQTSMYLCASSFRDLINYEQYFGPGTRLTVT.

The sample holds many counts of this clonotype. The rearrangement uses TRBV29-1 and TRBJ2-3; TRBD2 agrees at 8 bases. The CDR3 is 15 residues long. V dropped 2 bases and J dropped 3; count of bases not matched to a gene: 7. Germline lookup yields CDR1 SQVTM and CDR2 ANQGSEA. CDR3 sequence: CSVEPTASGTDTQYF. The CDR3 DNA is TGCAGCGTTGAACCCACGGCTAGCGGGACAGATACGCAGTATTTT.